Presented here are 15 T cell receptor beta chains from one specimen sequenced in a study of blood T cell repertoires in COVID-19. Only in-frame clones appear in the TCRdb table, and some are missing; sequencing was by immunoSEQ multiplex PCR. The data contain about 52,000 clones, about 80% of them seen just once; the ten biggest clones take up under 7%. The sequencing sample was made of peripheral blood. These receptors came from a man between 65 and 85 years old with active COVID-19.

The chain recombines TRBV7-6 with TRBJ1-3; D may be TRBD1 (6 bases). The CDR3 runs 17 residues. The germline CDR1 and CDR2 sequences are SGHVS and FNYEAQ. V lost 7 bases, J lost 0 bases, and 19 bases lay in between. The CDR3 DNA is TGTGCCAGCACTTGGTCCCTACAGGGAAACTCTGGAAACACCATATATTTT. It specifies CASTWSLQGNSGNTIYF.

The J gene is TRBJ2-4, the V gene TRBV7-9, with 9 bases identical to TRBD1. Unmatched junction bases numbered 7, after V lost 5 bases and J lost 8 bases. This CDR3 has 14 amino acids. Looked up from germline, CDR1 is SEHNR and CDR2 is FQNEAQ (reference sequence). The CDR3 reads CASSPRTGEDIQYF. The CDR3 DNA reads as TGTGCCAGCAGCCCCAGGACAGGGGAAGACATTCAGTACTTC.

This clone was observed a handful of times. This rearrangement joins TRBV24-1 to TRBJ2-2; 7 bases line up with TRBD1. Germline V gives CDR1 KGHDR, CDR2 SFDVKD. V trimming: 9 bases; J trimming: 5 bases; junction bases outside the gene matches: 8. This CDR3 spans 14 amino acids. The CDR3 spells CATQSGRGTGELFF. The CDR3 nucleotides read TGTGCCACCCAATCGGGCAGGGGGACCGGGGAGCTGTTTTTT.

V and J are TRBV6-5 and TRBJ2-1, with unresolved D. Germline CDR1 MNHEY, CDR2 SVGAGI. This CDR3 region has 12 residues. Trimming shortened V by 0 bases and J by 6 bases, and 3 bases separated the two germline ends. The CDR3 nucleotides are TGTGCCAGCAGTTACTCGGCCAATGAGCAGTTCTTC. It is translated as CASSYSANEQFF.

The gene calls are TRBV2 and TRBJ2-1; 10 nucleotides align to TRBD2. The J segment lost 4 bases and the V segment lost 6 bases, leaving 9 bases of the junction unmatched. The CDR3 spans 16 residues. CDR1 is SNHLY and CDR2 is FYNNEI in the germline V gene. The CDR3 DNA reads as TGTGCCAGCAGCCGCCGACTAGCGGGCCAATACAATGAGCAGTTCTTC. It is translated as CASSRRLAGQYNEQFF.

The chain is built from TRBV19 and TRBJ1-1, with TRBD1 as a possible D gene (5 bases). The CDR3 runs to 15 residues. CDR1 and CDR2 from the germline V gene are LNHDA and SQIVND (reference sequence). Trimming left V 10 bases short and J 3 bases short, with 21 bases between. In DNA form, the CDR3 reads TGTGCCACTCTAGCCCCGCGGGGGTTGCACACTGAAGCTTTCTTT. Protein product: CATLAPRGLHTEAFF.

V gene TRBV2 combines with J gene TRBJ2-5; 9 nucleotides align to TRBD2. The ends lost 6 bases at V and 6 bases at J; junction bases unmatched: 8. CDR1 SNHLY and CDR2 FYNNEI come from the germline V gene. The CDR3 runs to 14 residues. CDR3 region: CASSPGLALKTQYF. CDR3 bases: TGTGCCAGCAGCCCGGGACTAGCCCTAAAGACCCAGTACTTC.

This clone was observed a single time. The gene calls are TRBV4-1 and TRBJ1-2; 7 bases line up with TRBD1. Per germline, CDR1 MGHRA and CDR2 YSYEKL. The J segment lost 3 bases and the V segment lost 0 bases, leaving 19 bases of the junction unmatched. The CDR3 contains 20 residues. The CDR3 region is CASSQDSTNLAAGGYYGYTF. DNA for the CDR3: TGCGCCAGCAGCCAAGATTCGACAAACCTTGCGGCAGGGGGATACTATGGCTACACCTTC.

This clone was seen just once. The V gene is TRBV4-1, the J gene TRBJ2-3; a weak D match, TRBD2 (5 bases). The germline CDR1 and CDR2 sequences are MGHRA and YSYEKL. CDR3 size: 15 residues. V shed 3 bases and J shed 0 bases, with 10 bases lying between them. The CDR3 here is CASSQRDYSTDTQYF. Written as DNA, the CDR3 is TGCGCCAGCAGCCAGCGTGACTATAGCACAGATACGCAGTATTTT.

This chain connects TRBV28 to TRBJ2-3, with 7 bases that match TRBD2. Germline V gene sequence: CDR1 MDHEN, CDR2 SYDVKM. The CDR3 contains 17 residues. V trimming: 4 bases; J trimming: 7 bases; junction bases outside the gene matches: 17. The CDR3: CASSYGLGRGSGNTQYF. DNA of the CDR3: TGTGCCAGCAGTTATGGGTTGGGGCGGGGGAGTGGAAATACGCAGTATTTT.

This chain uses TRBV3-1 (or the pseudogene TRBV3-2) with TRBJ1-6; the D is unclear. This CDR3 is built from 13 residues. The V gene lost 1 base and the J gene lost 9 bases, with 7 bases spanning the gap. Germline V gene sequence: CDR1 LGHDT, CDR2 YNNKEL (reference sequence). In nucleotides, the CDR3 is TGTGCCAGCAGCCAAGTTGCGGGTTCACCCCTCCACTTT. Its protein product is CASSQVAGSPLHF.

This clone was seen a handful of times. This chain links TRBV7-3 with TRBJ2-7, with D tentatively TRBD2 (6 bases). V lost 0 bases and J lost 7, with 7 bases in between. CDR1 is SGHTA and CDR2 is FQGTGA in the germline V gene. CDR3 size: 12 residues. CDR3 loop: CASSLTGREQYF. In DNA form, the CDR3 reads TGTGCCAGCAGCTTAACAGGGAGGGAGCAGTACTTC.

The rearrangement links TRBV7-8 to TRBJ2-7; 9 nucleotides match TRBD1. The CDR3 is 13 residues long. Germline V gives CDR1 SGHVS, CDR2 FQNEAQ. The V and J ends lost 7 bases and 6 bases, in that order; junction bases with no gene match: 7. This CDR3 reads CASTQGARSEQYF. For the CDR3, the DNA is TGTGCCAGCACACAGGGGGCGCGGTCCGAGCAGTACTTC. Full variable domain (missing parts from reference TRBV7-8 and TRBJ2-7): GAGVSQSPRYKVAKRGQDVALRCDPISGHVSLFWYQQALGQGPEFLTYFQNEAQLDKSGLPSDRFFAERPEGSVSTLKIQRTQQEDSAVYLCASTQGARSEQYFGPGTRLTVT.

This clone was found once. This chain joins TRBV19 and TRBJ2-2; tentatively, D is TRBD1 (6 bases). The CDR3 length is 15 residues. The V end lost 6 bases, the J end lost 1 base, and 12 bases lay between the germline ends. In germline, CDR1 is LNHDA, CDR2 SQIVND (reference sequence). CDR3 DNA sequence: TGTGCCAGTAGACCCGGGACACAGAACACCGGGGAGCTGTTTTTT. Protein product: CASRPGTQNTGELFF.

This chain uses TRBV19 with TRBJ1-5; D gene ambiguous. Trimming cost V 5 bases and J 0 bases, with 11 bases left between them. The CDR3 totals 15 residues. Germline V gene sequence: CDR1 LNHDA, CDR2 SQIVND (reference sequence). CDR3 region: CASSRGLSSNQPQHF. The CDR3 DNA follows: TGTGCCAGTAGTCGAGGATTAAGTAGCAATCAGCCCCAGCATTTT.